The sequence of this T cell receptor (beta chain) was determined in a study of vaccination and CD4 T cells after COVID-19 (dated by TCRdb to between 2020 and 2023). Regarding the research as a whole: Convalescent patients had a positive SARS-CoV-2 result on nasal swab PCR, and of these patients, several had mild disease and one had severe disease. Six males and four females were included in the convalescent cohort, with two Hispanic individuals, seven Caucasians, two Asians and one multiracial person represented. Participants received two doses of either the Pfizer-BioNTech BNT162b2 vaccine (n=8) or the Moderna mRNA-1273 vaccine (n=2). Post-COVID blood samples were collected from convalescent patients a median of around 100 days after diagnosis, with a range of roughly 30 to 170 days. Post-vaccine blood samples were collected a median of around 2.5 months after the second vaccine dose, ranging from about 12 to 241 days. Overlapping spike peptide pools from SARS-CoV-2 and from the common cold coronaviruses HCoV-NL63, HCoV-OC43 and HCoV-229E were used as culture stimuli. As controls, cultures received a CEFX viral epitope pool (the positive control), an HIV-1 Nef peptide pool (the negative control), or no peptide at all. In approximately eleven COVID-19 convalescent patients and a handful of infection-naive healthy vaccine recipients, the spike-specific CD4+ TCR repertoire before mRNA vaccination was compared with the repertoire after mRNA vaccination. Findings and caveats that apply to the study as a whole: Among the post-vaccine SARS-CoV-2-reactive clones in convalescent patients, a median 86.3% showed up only after vaccination, which suggests vaccine-specific priming. The number of convalescent patients in the study was relatively small, and the study did not examine early timepoints following natural infection. Nearly all vaccine-specific clones in convalescent patients (304 of 307) were mono-reactive for SARS-CoV-2 spike rather than cross-reactive with common cold coronaviruses. The median count of SARS-CoV-2-reactive clonotypes went up from 20 to 25 after infection to a few dozen after vaccination, although the change was not significant.

Details on this clonotype: Its antigen is currently not known. Base quality data are lacking; no much larger clone is found one base away.

Libraries were constructed by PCR. DNA from cultured CD4+ T cells was subjected to TCR sequencing with the Oncomine TCR Beta short-read assay at the Johns Hopkins FTIC core. The QIAamp micro DNA kit was used to extract genomic DNA from the cultured CD4+ T cells. The Oncomine TCR Beta libraries from cultured CD4+ T cells were pooled using unique dual indexes and then sequenced on an Illumina iSeq 100. The source study handled its data this way. Non-productive sequences were removed, and CDR3s that did not start with C, did not end with F or W, or were shorter than 7 amino acids were discarded. The MANAFEST web application was used to identify antigen-specific clonotypes by comparing peptide-stimulated wells against reference wells and other culture wells. Positive clones required FDR below 0.05, an odds ratio above 5, and productive frequency above 0.1% in at least two of three replicate wells. A clonotype was classed as cross-reactive if the clonotype showed significant expansion both in SARS-CoV-2 spike wells and in at least one common cold coronavirus spike condition. Similarity between CDR3 sequences was evaluated in R version 3.6.1 using Levenshtein distances (stringdist) and unrooted phylogenetic trees (ape). The raw public data were reprocessed by TCRdb itself: fastp quality trimming at Q25, MiXCR clonotype calling, in-frame beta chains only. Each record represents a unique CDR3 protein, reported with the most common genes and DNA among its rows. The V and J calls here are based on TCRdb, not the publication. The sample records fewer than 6,500 distinct CDR3 sequences, 55% to 70% of which are singletons. The top ten clonotypes cover around 21% of the sample.

The CDR3 measures 15 amino acids from cysteine to phenylalanine. The CDR3 DNA has 45 bases and is translated from base 1. The germline V gene sets CDR1 to SGHAT and CDR2 to FQNNGV. V lost 1 base and J lost 7 bases; the stretch between them is 16 bases long. The treatment or condition label corresponds to: roughly ten-day PBMC culture with coronavirus spike peptide pools or control peptides (ViraFEST assay). The ViraFEST assay was used in the study, in which antigen-specific T cells were expanded with peptide pools and expanded clonotypes were subsequently identified by TCR sequencing. The convalescent patients' positive SARS-CoV-2 PCR tests were from March to December 2020, which was before the Alpha, Beta and Delta variants emerged in the United States. Roughly 2.1 million PBMCs per well were cultured in IMDM with approximately 5.5% human AB serum and roughly 9.3 IU/ml IL-2, plus 10 ug/ml peptide pools. Half of the culture medium was replaced with fresh IL-2-containing medium on days 3 and 7. Once the cells had been in culture for 10 days, the EasySep CD4+ T cell isolation kit was used to isolate CD4+ T cells by negative selection. PBMCs were separated from whole blood using Ficoll-Paque Plus gradient centrifugation and then either used fresh or cryopreserved at -140C. Culture conditions were generally each tested in triplicate wells.

The rearrangement joined TRBV11-2 to TRBJ2-5; TRBD1 is perhaps the D gene, given 6 matching bases. Sequencing used CD4+ T cells from blood, cultured in vitro. The clonotype was recovered from a human donor who had recovered from COVID-19. DNA sequence: TGTGCCAGCAGCTTAGTGCCTTTTGGGGGCGGGACCCAGTACTTC. Its translation reads: CASSLVPFGGGTQYF.